This T cell receptor (beta chain) was sequenced for a study of blood T cell repertoires in COVID-19. The overall study: From the United States, Italy and Spain came samples of acute and convalescent COVID-19.

No more than 2 weeks before study entry, exposed participants had met a case of COVID-19. Germline V gives CDR1 GTSNPN, CDR2 SVGIG (reference sequence). The ends lost 0 bases at V and 0 bases at J; junction bases unmatched: 2. CDR3 size: 15 residues. Per the study methods: Using reference gene primer amplification, nucleated cell counts were estimated. Sequencing was performed with immunoSEQ multiplex PCR; in TCRdb, only in-frame clones are kept and a portion is missing. The DNA gave D and trimming, while V, J and clone size come from that table. The sample has hundreds of thousands of clones; 75% to 90% are singletons.

The specimen was PBMCs or T cells enriched from blood (not recorded which). The chain has TRBV30 and TRBJ1-1; TRBD1 matches at 9 bases. This TCR was recovered from a man in his fifties or sixties who had been exposed to COVID-19. This CDR3 reads CAWSVQGAVNTEAFF. The CDR3 nucleotides are TGTGCCTGGAGTGTACAGGGGGCGGTGAACACTGAAGCTTTCTTT.